Listed below are T cell receptor beta chains from one sample, sequenced in a study of neurological immune-mediated disorders. One entry per CDR3 protein, called by TCRdb with MiXCR from the 5' RACE reads. This sample carries about 44,000 distinct CDR3 sequences, roughly a fifth of them seen once, and the ten largest clones take 4% to 5.5%. Sequenced: PBMCs. The receptor set was obtained from a man aged 60 to 69 with HTLV-1-associated myelopathy (HAM/TSP). Both conserved end residues are trimmed from each CDR3.

j_call: TRBJ2-1; v_call: TRBV5-1; cdr3_aa: ASSIGTSVEQF
j_call: TRBJ2-2; v_call: TRBV6-6; cdr3_aa: AGQPNTGELF
j_call: TRBJ2-7; v_call: TRBV28; cdr3_aa: ASTPPTPYEQY
j_call: TRBJ2-1; v_call: TRBV3-1; cdr3_aa: ASSPGQGYNEQF
j_call: TRBJ2-7; v_call: TRBV5-1; cdr3_aa: ASTAGAPSDEQY
j_call: TRBJ2-5; v_call: TRBV4-1; cdr3_aa: ASSQADRDQETQY
j_call: TRBJ1-5; v_call: TRBV5-5; cdr3_aa: ASSPGQLNQPQH
j_call: TRBJ2-1; v_call: TRBV2; cdr3_aa: ASSLGLAGGHPNEQF
j_call: TRBJ1-1; v_call: TRBV29-1; cdr3_aa: SVKEGTGCTEAF
j_call: TRBJ2-1; v_call: TRBV12-3/TRBV12-4; cdr3_aa: ASSFSNSEQF
j_call: TRBJ2-5; v_call: TRBV18; cdr3_aa: ASSPQRERRETQY
j_call: TRBJ2-7; v_call: TRBV4-2; cdr3_aa: ASSQDQGLSYEQY
j_call: TRBJ2-3; v_call: TRBV28; cdr3_aa: ASTRGTDQDTQY
j_call: TRBJ1-1; v_call: TRBV6-5; cdr3_aa: ASSSDDREAF
j_call: TRBJ2-1; v_call: TRBV20-1; cdr3_aa: SARDRGWSYNEQF
j_call: TRBJ2-6; v_call: TRBV7-3; cdr3_aa: ASSLGGGVMSGANVLT